These 15 T cell receptor beta chains share one sample of origin, sequenced in a study of technical replicates of blood from a few donors. The table came from immunoSEQ multiplex PCR; TCRdb's copy has only in-frame clones and leaves some out. The top ten hold over 0.2% of the sample, which has 75,000 to 95,000 clones, 85% to 95% seen once. Sequencing was performed on T cells isolated from PBMCs. The origin of the receptors is a human donor in good health.

The rearrangement joins TRBV7-2 to TRBJ2-7; D is undetermined. This CDR3 comprises 14 residues. In germline, CDR1 is SGHTA, CDR2 FQGNSA. V lost 2 bases and J 0 bases, leaving 8 bases between the germline ends. CDR3: CASSLITSSYEQYF. The CDR3 DNA follows: TGTGCCAGCAGCTTAATTACAAGCTCCTACGAGCAGTACTTC.

The chain couples TRBV28 to TRBJ2-7, with D tentatively TRBD1 (6 bases). Germline lookup yields CDR1 MDHEN and CDR2 SYDVKM. CDR3 length equals 15 residues. V was clipped by 5 bases and J by 2 bases, with 16 bases between them. CDR3 residues: CASSPVTGLAYEQYF. In DNA form, the CDR3 reads TGTGCCAGCAGTCCGGTGACAGGACTCGCCTACGAGCAGTACTTC.

This clone occurred a few times. The CDR3 DNA reads as TGCGCCAGCAGCCAAGAGGTGGGGCAGAACACTGAAGCTTTCTTT. Protein product: CASSQEVGQNTEAFF. The V gene is TRBV4-1, the J gene TRBJ1-1; D may be TRBD1 (5 bases). Trimming took off 0 bases at V and 1 base at J, with 9 bases between the two ends. CDR3 length: 15 residues. Germline values: CDR1 MGHRA, CDR2 YSYEKL.

In DNA, the CDR3 is TGTGCCAGCAGCTTGACCACGACAGACGATCTAAATGGCTACACCTTC. Translation gives CASSLTTTDDLNGYTF. The gene calls are TRBV7-6 and TRBJ1-2; D possibly corresponds to TRBD1 (5 bases). CDR1 is SGHVS, CDR2 FNYEAQ, per germline. This CDR3 is built from 16 residues. V lost 3 bases and J lost 6, with 20 bases in between.

The rearrangement joins TRBV28 to TRBJ2-1; 10 nucleotides agree with TRBD2. Unmatched junction bases numbered 2, after V lost 0 bases and J lost 3 bases. This CDR3 region has 16 residues. Germline CDR1 reads MDHEN; CDR2 reads SYDVKM. This chain's CDR3 is CASSLWASGSYNEQFF. The CDR3 bases are TGTGCCAGCAGTTTATGGGCTAGCGGGAGCTACAATGAGCAGTTCTTC.

CDR3 nucleotides: TGTGCCAGTAGTACTCGTACAGGGACCAGCACAGATACGCAGTATTTT. Its translation: CASSTRTGTSTDTQYF. The J gene is TRBJ2-3, the V gene TRBV19; D perhaps matches TRBD1 (6 bases). Germline values: CDR1 LNHDA, CDR2 SQIVND (reference sequence). V lost 4 bases, J lost 0 bases, and 14 bases lay in between. The CDR3 extends over 16 amino acids.

The gene calls are TRBV6-5 and TRBJ1-2; no clear D. The CDR3 has 14 amino acids. Trimming took 7 bases from V and 5 from J, leaving 17 bases between them. Germline V gene sequence: CDR1 MNHEY, CDR2 SVGAGI. This CDR3 is CASTNAEELYGYTF. CDR3 DNA: TGTGCCAGCACAAATGCCGAAGAACTTTATGGCTACACCTTC.

V gene TRBV27 combines with J gene TRBJ1-1, with a weak D call TRBD1 (5 bases). CDR1 is MNHEY, CDR2 SMNVEV, per germline (reference sequence). The CDR3 runs 12 residues. V was shortened by 8 bases and J by 4 bases, with 11 bases between the two germline ends. This CDR3 is CASGWGGTEAFF. For the CDR3, the DNA is TGTGCCAGCGGCTGGGGGGGCACTGAAGCTTTCTTT.

This rearrangement joins TRBV5-5 to TRBJ2-7; 7 bases map to TRBD1. The CDR3 covers 15 residues. Unmatched junction bases numbered 7, after V lost 2 bases and J lost 2 bases. From germline, CDR1 is SGHKS and CDR2 YYEKEE (reference sequence). DNA for the CDR3: TGTGCCAGCAGCTTACCGGGACAGAGACCCTACGAGCAGTACTTC. Amino acids: CASSLPGQRPYEQYF.

The chain links TRBV7-8 to TRBJ2-7; 8 nucleotides line up with TRBD1. V gave up 5 bases and J gave up 6 bases; unmatched junction bases: 12. The CDR3 consists of 15 residues. Germline V gives CDR1 SGHVS, CDR2 FQNEAQ. CDR3 region: CASSVYRTGPPEQYF. CDR3 sequence (DNA): TGTGCCAGCAGCGTCTACAGGACAGGGCCCCCCGAGCAGTACTTC.

This clone was recorded only once. The V and J genes are TRBV30 and TRBJ1-4, with a weak D call TRBD1 (6 bases). Germline-derived CDR1 and CDR2 are GTSNPN and SVGIG (reference sequence). The CDR3 sequence is 17 residues long. Trimming left V 3 bases short and J 0 bases short, with 17 bases between. The CDR3 coding sequence is TGTGCCTGGAGCCCGGTGTGGGGGCTTGCAACTAATGAAAAACTGTTTTTT. Translation: CAWSPVWGLATNEKLFF.

The chain links TRBV9 to TRBJ1-4, with D perhaps TRBD1 (6 bases). This CDR3 contains 15 residues. Trimming pared 3 bases from V and 7 bases from J, leaving 16 bases between. Per the germline V gene, CDR1 is SGDLS and CDR2 is YYNGEE. As DNA, the CDR3 is TGTGCCAGCAGCGGGCGGGGGACAAGGGGTGAAAAACTGTTTTTT. Amino acid sequence: CASSGRGTRGEKLFF.

The rearrangement links TRBV5-1 to TRBJ2-3; TRBD1 might be the D (5 bases). The CDR3 loop spans 15 amino acids. V shed 0 bases and J shed 4 bases, with 12 bases lying between them. The germline gives CDR1 SGHRS, CDR2 YFSETQ. The CDR3 sequence: CASSLELPGSDTQYF. Written as DNA, the CDR3 is TGCGCCAGCAGCTTGGAGCTCCCAGGGTCAGATACGCAGTATTTT.

The rearrangement uses TRBV6-5 and TRBJ2-1, with 9 bases aligning to TRBD1. The CDR3 contains 15 residues. V was pared by 7 bases and J by 3 bases, with 7 bases of the junction left unmatched. Germline loops: CDR1 MNHEY, CDR2 SVGAGI. Here the CDR3 DNA reads TGTGCCAGCACCGGGGGACAGGGAAGCTACAATGAGCAGTTCTTC. Protein: CASTGGQGSYNEQFF.

This chain joins TRBV10-3 and TRBJ1-5; 8 nucleotides align to TRBD1. V lost 6 bases, J lost 5 bases, and 6 bases stayed unmatched. Per the germline V gene, CDR1 is ENHRY and CDR2 is SYGVKD. This CDR3 is built from 14 residues. As DNA, the CDR3 is TGTGCCATCAGCCTGGACAGGGAATATCAGCCCCAGCATTTT. Its protein product is CAISLDREYQPQHF.